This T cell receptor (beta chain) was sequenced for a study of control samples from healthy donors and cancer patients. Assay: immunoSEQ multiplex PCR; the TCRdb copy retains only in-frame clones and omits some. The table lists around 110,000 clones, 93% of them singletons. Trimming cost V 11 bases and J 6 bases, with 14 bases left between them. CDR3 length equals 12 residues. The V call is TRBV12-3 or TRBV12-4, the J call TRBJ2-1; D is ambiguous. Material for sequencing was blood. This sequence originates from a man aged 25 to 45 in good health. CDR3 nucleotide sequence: TGTGCCTCCAAAGCAGCTGGCAATGAGCAGTTCTTC. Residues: CASKAAGNEQFF.